This T cell receptor (beta chain) was retrieved from a study of vaccination and CD4 T cells after COVID-19. Study details: SARS-CoV-2 PCR on nasal swabs had been positive for the convalescent patients; nine were mild and one was severe. Collection of post-vaccine samples followed dose two by a median roughly 72 days, spanning a range of 14 to 241.

Cultured CD4+ T cells had their DNA profiled by the Oncomine TCR Beta short-read assay. DNA came from CD4+ T cells after culture. TCRdb fed the PCR reads into MiXCR, producing one record per CDR3 protein. Of roughly 7,600 distinct CDR3 sequences listed, more than 20% are singletons. The treatment: roughly 11-day PBMC culture with coronavirus spike peptide pools or control peptides (ViraFEST assay). The CDR3 runs to 15 residues. The V and J ends lost 6 bases and 0 bases respectively, with 15 bases between them. Germline-derived CDR1 and CDR2 are DFQATT and SNEGSKA (reference sequence). In its sample, this clonotype was seen a few times. Its cognate antigen is unknown.

The TCR was taken from a human donor who had recovered from COVID-19. The rearrangement uses TRBV20-1 and TRBJ2-1; no clear D gene. Source: CD4+ T cells from blood, cultured in vitro, taken after SARS-CoV-2 vaccination. DNA of the CDR3: TGCAGTGCGCCTTCTTTTGGGGACTCCTACAATGAGCAGTTCTTC. It is translated as CSAPSFGDSYNEQFF.